This entry concerns a single T cell receptor (beta chain). Primers for the PCR totalled 60 Vbeta and 13 Jbeta. Sequenced by immunoSEQ multiplex PCR; TCRdb stores in-frame clones only, minus some. This table has more than 150,000 clones, about 80% appearing once. These data are taken from a study of cytomegalovirus exposure and HLA in healthy donors. V was trimmed by 4 bases and J by 2 bases, leaving 11 bases between them. Germline assignment: CDR1 KGHSY and CDR2 FQNENV. The CDR3 covers 14 residues. The sequenced material came from PBMCs. The chain uses TRBV16 and TRBJ2-5, with TRBD2 as a possible D gene (5 bases). The origin of this receptor is a young woman in good health and CMV-seronegative. CDR3 in DNA: TGTGCCAGCAGCCCTTCGAGAGGGCAAGAGACCCAGTACTTC. This gives the protein CASSPSRGQETQYF.